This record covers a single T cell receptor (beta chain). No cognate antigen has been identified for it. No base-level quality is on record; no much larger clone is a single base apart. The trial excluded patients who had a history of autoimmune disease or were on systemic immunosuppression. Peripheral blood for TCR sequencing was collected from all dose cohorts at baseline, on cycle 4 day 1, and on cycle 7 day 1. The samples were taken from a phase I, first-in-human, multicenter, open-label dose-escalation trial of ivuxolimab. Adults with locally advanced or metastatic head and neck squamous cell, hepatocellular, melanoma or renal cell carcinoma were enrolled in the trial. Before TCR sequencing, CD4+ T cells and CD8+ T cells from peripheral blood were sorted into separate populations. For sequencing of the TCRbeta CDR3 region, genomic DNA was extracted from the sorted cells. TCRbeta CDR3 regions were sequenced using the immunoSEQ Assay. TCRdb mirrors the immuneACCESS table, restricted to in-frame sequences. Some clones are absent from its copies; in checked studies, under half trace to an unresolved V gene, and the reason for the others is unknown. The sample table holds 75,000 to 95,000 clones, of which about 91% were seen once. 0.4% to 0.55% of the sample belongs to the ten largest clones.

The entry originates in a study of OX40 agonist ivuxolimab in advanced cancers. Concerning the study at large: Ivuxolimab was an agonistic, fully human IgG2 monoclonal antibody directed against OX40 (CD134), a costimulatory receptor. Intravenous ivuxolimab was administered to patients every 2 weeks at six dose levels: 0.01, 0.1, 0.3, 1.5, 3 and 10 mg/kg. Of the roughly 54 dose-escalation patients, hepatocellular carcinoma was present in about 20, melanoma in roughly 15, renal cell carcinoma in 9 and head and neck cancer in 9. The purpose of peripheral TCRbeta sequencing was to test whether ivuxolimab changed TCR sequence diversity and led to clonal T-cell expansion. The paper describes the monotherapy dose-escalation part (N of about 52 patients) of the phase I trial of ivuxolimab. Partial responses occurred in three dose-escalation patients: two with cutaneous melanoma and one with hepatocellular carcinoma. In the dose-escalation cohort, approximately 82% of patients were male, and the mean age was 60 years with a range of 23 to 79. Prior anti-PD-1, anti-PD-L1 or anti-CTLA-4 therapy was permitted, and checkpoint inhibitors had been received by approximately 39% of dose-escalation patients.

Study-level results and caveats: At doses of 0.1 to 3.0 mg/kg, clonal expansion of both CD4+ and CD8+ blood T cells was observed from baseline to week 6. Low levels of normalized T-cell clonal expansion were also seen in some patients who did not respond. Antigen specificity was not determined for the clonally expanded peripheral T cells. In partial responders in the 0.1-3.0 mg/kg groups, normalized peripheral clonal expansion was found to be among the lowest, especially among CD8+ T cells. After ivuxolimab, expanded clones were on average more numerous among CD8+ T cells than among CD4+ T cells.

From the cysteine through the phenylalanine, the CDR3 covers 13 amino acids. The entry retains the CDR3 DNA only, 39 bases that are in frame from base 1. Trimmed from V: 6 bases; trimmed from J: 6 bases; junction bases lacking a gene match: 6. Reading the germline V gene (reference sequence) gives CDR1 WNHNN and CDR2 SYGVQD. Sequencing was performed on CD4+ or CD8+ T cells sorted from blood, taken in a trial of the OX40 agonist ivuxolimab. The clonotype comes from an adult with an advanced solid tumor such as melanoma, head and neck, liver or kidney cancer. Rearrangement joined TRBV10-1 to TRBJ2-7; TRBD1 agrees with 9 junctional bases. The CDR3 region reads CASSRDRESEQYF. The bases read TGCGCCAGCAGCCGGGACAGGGAAAGCGAGCAGTACTTC.